The 3 T cell receptor beta chains below come from one sample, sequenced in a study of T cell repertoires in cytomegalovirus infection. Which antigens these TCRs recognize remains unknown. A single record per CDR3 protein comes from TCRdb applying MiXCR to the reads. The sample holds 110,000 or so distinct CDR3 sequences, under 30% seen once. The source was CD8+ T cells from cultured PBMCs, collected from culture after CMV antigen stimulation. Receptors were obtained from a human donor in good health (CMV status not recorded). Some clones in this sample may be carry-over from other donors' samples.

In this sample, this clonotype turned up many times. The chain is built from TRBV24-1 and TRBJ2-2; 8 bases fit TRBD2. The CDR3 consists of 20 residues. J gave up 2 bases and V 1 base, and 14 bases lay outside the gene matches. The germline V gene has CDR1 KGHDR and CDR2 SFDVKD. DNA of the CDR3: TGTGCCACCAGTGATTTCGGCGGCCGGGGGGGGGTGATAAACACCGGGGAGCTGTTTTTT. It yields the protein CATSDFGGRGGVINTGELFF.

V usage is TRBV6-5 and J usage is TRBJ1-1, with D possibly matching TRBD1 (6 bases). The CDR3 has 13 residues. Trimming took 6 bases from V and 3 from J, leaving 11 bases between them. Germline V gives CDR1 MNHEY, CDR2 SVGAGI. The CDR3 nucleotides are TGTGCCAGCAGACAGGGTTTTCACACTGAAGCTTTCTTT. This encodes CASRQGFHTEAFF.

This clonotype was detected a few times. The V call is TRBV2, the J call TRBJ2-7, with 8 bases that match TRBD1. Germline V gives CDR1 SNHLY, CDR2 FYNNEI. This CDR3 contains 13 residues. The trim removed 7 bases at V and 3 bases at J, leaving 5 bases unmatched. This CDR3 reads CASNDRGYYEQYF. CDR3 coding DNA: TGTGCCAGCAACGACAGGGGATACTACGAGCAGTACTTC.